This T cell receptor (beta chain) was captured by sequencing in a study of blood T cell repertoires in COVID-19. Study-level information: In each case, the material was cDNA or gDNA derived from T cells, B-cell-depleted T cells, or PBMCs.

Per the original methods: Scientists estimated how many nucleated cells there were by amplifying reference gene primers. The data were produced by immunoSEQ multiplex PCR, yet TCRdb's version contains in-frame clones alone and is incomplete. D and trimming were read from the DNA, whereas the V and J calls and clone size are those reported in that table. The sample carries some 110,000 clones, about four fifths recorded once. This CDR3 comprises 16 residues. The germline V gene has CDR1 SGHTA and CDR2 FQGNSA. Trimming shortened V by 0 bases and J by 0 bases, and 11 bases separated the two germline ends.

This clonotype originated in a woman in her 70s with acute or convalescent COVID-19. This chain uses TRBV7-2 with TRBJ1-2; D unclear. Sequencing was done on a sample of peripheral blood. CDR3 loop: CASSLALYSTNYGYTF. CDR3 DNA sequence: TGTGCCAGCAGCTTAGCGCTTTACAGTACTAACTATGGCTACACCTTC.